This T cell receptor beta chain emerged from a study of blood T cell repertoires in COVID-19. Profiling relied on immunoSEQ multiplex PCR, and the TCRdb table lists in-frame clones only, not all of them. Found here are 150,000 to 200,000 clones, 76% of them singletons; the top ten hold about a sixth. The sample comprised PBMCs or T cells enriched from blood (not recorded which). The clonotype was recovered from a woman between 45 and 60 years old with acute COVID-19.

CDR3 in amino acids: CASSQDTRLNSPLHF. In DNA form, the CDR3 reads TGTGCCAGCAGCCAAGATACCAGGCTTAATTCACCCCTCCACTTT. This sequence joins TRBV14 and TRBJ1-6; the D is unclear. V lost 0 bases, J lost 6 bases, and 9 bases lay in between. CDR3 size: 15 residues. Looked up from germline, CDR1 is SGHDN and CDR2 is FVKESK. Complete variable domain (other parts from reference TRBV14 and TRBJ1-6): EAGVTQFPSHSVIEKGQTVTLRCDPISGHDNLYWYRRVMGKEIKFLLHFVKESKQDESGMPNNRFLAERTGGTYSTLKVQPAELEDSGVYFCASSQDTRLNSPLHFGNGTRLTVT.